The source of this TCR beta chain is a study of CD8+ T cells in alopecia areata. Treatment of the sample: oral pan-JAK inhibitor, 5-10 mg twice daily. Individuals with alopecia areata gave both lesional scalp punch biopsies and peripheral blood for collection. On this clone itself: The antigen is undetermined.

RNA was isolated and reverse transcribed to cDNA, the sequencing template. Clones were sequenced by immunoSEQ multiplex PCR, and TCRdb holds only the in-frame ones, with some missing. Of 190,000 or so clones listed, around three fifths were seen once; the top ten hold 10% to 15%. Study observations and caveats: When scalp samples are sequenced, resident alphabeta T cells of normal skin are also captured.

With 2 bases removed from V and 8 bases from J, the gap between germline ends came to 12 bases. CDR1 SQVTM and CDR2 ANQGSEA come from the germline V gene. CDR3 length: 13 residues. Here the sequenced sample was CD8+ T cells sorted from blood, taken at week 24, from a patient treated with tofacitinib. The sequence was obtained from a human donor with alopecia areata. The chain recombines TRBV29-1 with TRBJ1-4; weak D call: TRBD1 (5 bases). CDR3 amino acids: CSVEIAGWEKLFF. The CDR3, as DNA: TGCAGCGTTGAAATAGCAGGGTGGGAAAAACTGTTTTTT.